A selection of T cell receptor beta chains follows, all from one sample in a study of Ad26.COV2.S vaccination and SARS-CoV-2 variants. TCRdb's copy holds only in-frame clones and misses some; the assay was immunoSEQ multiplex PCR. The sample has roughly 400,000 clones, approximately 89% seen once. This sample comprised peripheral blood, obtained in a trial of Ad26.COV2.S vaccine versus placebo. The receptors stem from a person between 18 and 65 years old who received the Ad26.COV2.S COVID-19 vaccine or a placebo. CDR3s include the opening cysteine and the closing phenylalanine or tryptophan. The order of the fields is V gene, clone size, J gene, D gene, CDR3 protein, CDR3 DNA. D genes are given only for firm matches. Some rows have no size entry. The others give once, few or many, or a class for an expanded clone.

V gene: TRBV12-3/TRBV12-4
clone size: NA
J gene: TRBJ2-3
D gene: TRBD2
CDR3 protein: CASREGNSDTQYF
CDR3 DNA: TGTGCCAGCCGGGAGGGGAATTCAGATACGCAGTATTTT

V gene: TRBV7-3
clone size: NA
J gene: TRBJ1-1
D gene: NA
CDR3 protein: CASSPRRGTEAFF
CDR3 DNA: TGTGCCAGCAGCCCGAGGCGCGGCACTGAAGCTTTCTTT

V gene: TRBV4-2
clone size: NA
J gene: TRBJ1-1
D gene: NA
CDR3 protein: CASSQDPITSAGNTEAFF
CDR3 DNA: TGTGCCAGCAGCCAAGATCCGATAACATCGGCAGGGAACACTGAAGCTTTCTTT

V gene: TRBV12-3/TRBV12-4
clone size: NA
J gene: TRBJ2-7
D gene: TRBD1
CDR3 protein: CASRSRDSYEQYF
CDR3 DNA: TGTGCCAGCAGGTCCCGGGACAGCTACGAGCAGTACTTC

V gene: TRBV3-1/TRBV3-2
clone size: NA
J gene: TRBJ2-3
D gene: TRBD2
CDR3 protein: CASSPTSGSTDTQYF
CDR3 DNA: TGTGCCAGCAGCCCGACTAGCGGGAGCACAGATACGCAGTATTTT

V gene: TRBV2
clone size: NA
J gene: TRBJ1-2
D gene: NA
CDR3 protein: CASRTVTVNYGYTF
CDR3 DNA: TGTGCCAGCAGAACCGTGACAGTAAACTATGGCTACACCTTC

V gene: TRBV20-1
clone size: NA
J gene: TRBJ2-3
D gene: TRBD2
CDR3 protein: CSASPTSGRGDTQYF
CDR3 DNA: TGCAGTGCTAGTCCGACTAGCGGGAGGGGAGATACGCAGTATTTT

V gene: TRBV11-2
clone size: NA
J gene: TRBJ2-5
D gene: NA
CDR3 protein: CASSLQGSGETQYF
CDR3 DNA: TGTGCCAGCAGCTTACAGGGGTCTGGGGAGACCCAGTACTTC

V gene: TRBV11-3
clone size: NA
J gene: TRBJ2-7
D gene: NA
CDR3 protein: CASSSLEGEPYEQYF
CDR3 DNA: TGTGCCAGCAGCTCCCTAGAGGGCGAACCCTACGAGCAGTACTTC

V gene: TRBV5-1
clone size: NA
J gene: TRBJ1-6
D gene: NA
CDR3 protein: CASSLGVIAGTAGSPLHF
CDR3 DNA: TGCGCCAGCAGCTTGGGGGTAATTGCAGGGACGGCGGGTTCACCCCTCCACTTT

V gene: TRBV5-6
clone size: NA
J gene: TRBJ2-6
D gene: NA
CDR3 protein: CASSLIWSGANVLTF
CDR3 DNA: TGTGCCAGCAGCTTGATCTGGTCTGGGGCCAACGTCCTGACTTTC

V gene: TRBV3-1/TRBV3-2
clone size: once
J gene: TRBJ1-1
D gene: NA
CDR3 protein: CASSQVEGITEAFF
CDR3 DNA: TGTGCCAGCAGCCAAGTCGAGGGGATCACTGAAGCTTTCTTT

V gene: TRBV2
clone size: NA
J gene: TRBJ1-1
D gene: NA
CDR3 protein: CASTLNTEAFF
CDR3 DNA: TGTGCCAGCACCTTGAACACTGAAGCTTTCTTT

V gene: TRBV30
clone size: NA
J gene: TRBJ2-1
D gene: TRBD2
CDR3 protein: CAWKTSAYNEQFF
CDR3 DNA: TGTGCCTGGAAGACTAGCGCCTACAATGAGCAGTTCTTC

V gene: TRBV4-2
clone size: NA
J gene: TRBJ1-3
D gene: NA
CDR3 protein: CASSQDRVSRGAIYF
CDR3 DNA: TGTGCCAGCAGCCAAGACCGCGTCTCAAGGGGAGCCATATATTTT

V gene: TRBV6-1
clone size: NA
J gene: TRBJ2-1
D gene: NA
CDR3 protein: CASSELRLVLANEQFF
CDR3 DNA: TGTGCCAGCAGTGAATTGAGACTAGTTCTCGCCAATGAGCAGTTCTTC

V gene: TRBV6-6
clone size: NA
J gene: TRBJ1-5
D gene: NA
CDR3 protein: CASSYGGAVGQPQHF
CDR3 DNA: TGTGCCAGCAGTTACGGGGGGGCTGTGGGTCAGCCCCAGCATTTT

V gene: TRBV11-2
clone size: NA
J gene: TRBJ2-1
D gene: NA
CDR3 protein: CASSSTGWGDGSSYNEQFF
CDR3 DNA: TGTGCCAGCAGCTCTACAGGGTGGGGTGACGGATCCAGTTACAATGAGCAGTTCTTC

V gene: TRBV5-5
clone size: NA
J gene: TRBJ2-2
D gene: NA
CDR3 protein: CASSLDPGVNTGELFF
CDR3 DNA: TGTGCCAGCAGCTTGGATCCTGGGGTAAACACCGGGGAGCTGTTTTTT

V gene: TRBV25-1
clone size: few
J gene: TRBJ1-5
D gene: NA
CDR3 protein: CASSGGANQPQHF
CDR3 DNA: TGTGCCAGCAGTGGGGGGGCCAATCAGCCCCAGCATTTT

V gene: TRBV5-5
clone size: NA
J gene: TRBJ1-6
D gene: NA
CDR3 protein: CASSLVQPDSPLHF
CDR3 DNA: TGTGCCAGCAGCTTGGTACAGCCCGATTCACCCCTCCACTTT

V gene: TRBV10-3
clone size: once
J gene: TRBJ2-5
D gene: NA
CDR3 protein: CATVGRSGTQYF
CDR3 DNA: TGTGCCACCGTGGGACGGTCCGGGACCCAGTACTTC

V gene: TRBV19
clone size: few
J gene: TRBJ2-7
D gene: TRBD1
CDR3 protein: CASSTAGQGGYEQYF
CDR3 DNA: TGTGCCAGTAGTACGGCGGGACAGGGCGGTTACGAGCAGTACTTC

V gene: TRBV28
clone size: once
J gene: TRBJ1-2
D gene: NA
CDR3 protein: CASSSRLWGGLYGYTF
CDR3 DNA: TGTGCCAGCAGTTCCCGGCTTTGGGGGGGGCTCTATGGCTACACCTTC

V gene: TRBV6-5
clone size: NA
J gene: TRBJ2-1
D gene: NA
CDR3 protein: CASSYGQPVAYNEQFF
CDR3 DNA: TGTGCCAGCAGTTACGGCCAGCCCGTAGCTTACAATGAGCAGTTCTTC

V gene: TRBV27
clone size: NA
J gene: TRBJ1-2
D gene: TRBD1
CDR3 protein: CATRDSAYYGYTF
CDR3 DNA: TGTGCCACCCGGGACAGCGCGTACTATGGCTACACCTTC

V gene: TRBV6-2/TRBV6-3
clone size: NA
J gene: TRBJ2-5
D gene: NA
CDR3 protein: CASSYASHQETQYF
CDR3 DNA: TGTGCCAGCAGTTACGCTTCGCACCAAGAGACCCAGTACTTC

V gene: TRBV9
clone size: NA
J gene: TRBJ2-1
D gene: NA
CDR3 protein: CASSASDLTNEQFF
CDR3 DNA: TGTGCCAGCAGCGCCTCTGACCTGACCAATGAGCAGTTCTTC

V gene: TRBV5-4
clone size: NA
J gene: TRBJ2-1
D gene: NA
CDR3 protein: CASSLAIAPSSYNEQFF
CDR3 DNA: TGTGCCAGCAGCTTAGCTATCGCCCCTAGCTCCTACAATGAGCAGTTCTTC

V gene: TRBV19
clone size: NA
J gene: TRBJ2-5
D gene: NA
CDR3 protein: CASSIRGKGAETQYF
CDR3 DNA: TGTGCCAGTAGTATAAGGGGGAAGGGCGCCGAGACCCAGTACTTC

V gene: TRBV4-2
clone size: NA
J gene: TRBJ2-2
D gene: TRBD2
CDR3 protein: CASSPGGGTGELFF
CDR3 DNA: TGTGCCAGCAGCCCTGGGGGGGGCACCGGGGAGCTGTTTTTT

V gene: TRBV3-1/TRBV3-2
clone size: NA
J gene: TRBJ2-2
D gene: TRBD2
CDR3 protein: CASSHLLTSGRGGELFF
CDR3 DNA: TGTGCCAGCAGCCACCTATTGACTAGCGGGAGGGGCGGGGAGCTGTTTTTT

V gene: TRBV6-5
clone size: NA
J gene: TRBJ2-2
D gene: TRBD1
CDR3 protein: CASTGPTGGGGELFF
CDR3 DNA: TGTGCCAGCACCGGACCGACAGGGGGAGGCGGGGAGCTGTTTTTT

V gene: TRBV2
clone size: NA
J gene: TRBJ2-7
D gene: TRBD1
CDR3 protein: CASSRDRDFHEQYF
CDR3 DNA: TGTGCCAGCAGTCGGGACAGGGATTTCCACGAGCAGTACTTC

V gene: TRBV5-1
clone size: once
J gene: TRBJ2-2
D gene: NA
CDR3 protein: CASIWDGNTGELFF
CDR3 DNA: TGCGCCAGCATATGGGACGGAAACACCGGGGAGCTGTTTTTT

V gene: TRBV4-2
clone size: NA
J gene: TRBJ2-5
D gene: NA
CDR3 protein: CASSQETKAGETQYF
CDR3 DNA: TGTGCCAGCAGCCAAGAAACAAAAGCGGGAGAGACCCAGTACTTC

V gene: TRBV28
clone size: NA
J gene: TRBJ2-7
D gene: TRBD2
CDR3 protein: CASSSYSGSLEQYF
CDR3 DNA: TGTGCCAGCAGTTCCTATAGCGGGAGCCTCGAGCAGTACTTC

V gene: TRBV30
clone size: NA
J gene: TRBJ2-7
D gene: TRBD1
CDR3 protein: CAWSTGGPYEQYF
CDR3 DNA: TGTGCCTGGTCGACAGGGGGGCCCTACGAGCAGTACTTC

V gene: TRBV6-5
clone size: NA
J gene: TRBJ1-6
D gene: NA
CDR3 protein: CASRGGTHLSPLHF
CDR3 DNA: TGTGCCAGCAGAGGCGGGACGCACTTATCACCCCTCCACTTT

V gene: TRBV7-2
clone size: NA
J gene: TRBJ2-5
D gene: NA
CDR3 protein: CASSLRASSSETQYF
CDR3 DNA: TGTGCCAGCAGCTTAAGGGCTAGCTCGTCGGAGACCCAGTACTTC

V gene: TRBV5-4
clone size: NA
J gene: TRBJ1-1
D gene: NA
CDR3 protein: CASSSGPTMNTEAFF
CDR3 DNA: TGTGCCAGCAGCTCTGGACCAACCATGAACACTGAAGCTTTCTTT

V gene: TRBV3-1/TRBV3-2
clone size: NA
J gene: TRBJ1-6
D gene: TRBD1
CDR3 protein: CASSLRQGARNSPLHF
CDR3 DNA: TGTGCCAGCAGCCTACGACAGGGGGCGAGGAATTCACCCCTCCACTTT

V gene: TRBV11-2
clone size: NA
J gene: TRBJ2-7
D gene: NA
CDR3 protein: CASSLGEGYEQYF
CDR3 DNA: TGTGCCAGCAGCTTAGGTGAGGGGTACGAGCAGTACTTC

V gene: TRBV19
clone size: few
J gene: TRBJ1-5
D gene: NA
CDR3 protein: CASSITGVEQPQHF
CDR3 DNA: TGTGCCAGTAGTATCACGGGGGTAGAGCAGCCCCAGCATTTT

V gene: TRBV18
clone size: once
J gene: TRBJ2-5
D gene: NA
CDR3 protein: CASSPQAGQETQYF
CDR3 DNA: TGTGCCAGCTCACCACAAGCGGGACAGGAGACCCAGTACTTC

V gene: TRBV7-6
clone size: NA
J gene: TRBJ1-5
D gene: NA
CDR3 protein: CASSKPGAAGNQPQHF
CDR3 DNA: TGTGCCAGCAGCAAACCGGGGGCGGCAGGGAATCAGCCCCAGCATTTT

V gene: TRBV9
clone size: NA
J gene: TRBJ2-1
D gene: TRBD2
CDR3 protein: CASSAGLAGGNEQFF
CDR3 DNA: TGTGCCAGCAGCGCGGGACTAGCGGGAGGGAATGAGCAGTTCTTC

V gene: TRBV28
clone size: NA
J gene: TRBJ1-5
D gene: NA
CDR3 protein: CASRKSGGLQPQHF
CDR3 DNA: TGTGCCAGCAGAAAAAGCGGGGGTTTGCAGCCCCAGCATTTT

V gene: TRBV30
clone size: NA
J gene: TRBJ2-5
D gene: NA
CDR3 protein: CARGNGETQYF
CDR3 DNA: TGTGCCCGGGGGAACGGAGAGACCCAGTACTTC

V gene: TRBV3-1/TRBV3-2
clone size: once
J gene: TRBJ2-5
D gene: NA
CDR3 protein: CASSPLAGNPQETQYF
CDR3 DNA: TGTGCCAGCAGCCCCCTTGCGGGAAATCCTCAAGAGACCCAGTACTTC

V gene: TRBV10-1
clone size: NA
J gene: TRBJ1-6
D gene: NA
CDR3 protein: CASSGLRELNSPLHF
CDR3 DNA: TGCGCCAGCAGTGGCCTCAGGGAACTGAATTCACCCCTCCACTTT

V gene: TRBV10-3
clone size: NA
J gene: TRBJ1-1
D gene: NA
CDR3 protein: CAIRRSGEGTEAFF
CDR3 DNA: TGTGCCATCAGACGCTCGGGGGAGGGGACTGAAGCTTTCTTT

V gene: TRBV11-3
clone size: NA
J gene: TRBJ2-1
D gene: TRBD2
CDR3 protein: CASSWPSGSVTYNEQFF
CDR3 DNA: TGTGCCAGCAGCTGGCCTAGCGGGAGTGTCACCTACAATGAGCAGTTCTTC

V gene: TRBV6-9
clone size: NA
J gene: TRBJ2-1
D gene: NA
CDR3 protein: CASSLPRQFF
CDR3 DNA: TGTGCCAGCAGTCTTCCCCGTCAGTTCTTC

V gene: TRBV6-5
clone size: once
J gene: TRBJ1-2
D gene: NA
CDR3 protein: CASTAGPLTATF
CDR3 DNA: TGTGCCAGCACCGCGGGACCGCTAACGGCCACCTTC

V gene: TRBV19
clone size: few
J gene: TRBJ1-5
D gene: NA
CDR3 protein: CASSIGDVGPQHF
CDR3 DNA: TGTGCCAGTAGTATCGGGGATGTGGGTCCCCAGCATTTT